This T cell receptor (beta chain) was observed in a study of T-cell reconstitution after alpha-beta-depleted transplantation in children. Molecular barcoding with unique molecular identifiers was used for the TCRbeta library. TCRdb processed the PCR reads anew with MiXCR; each CDR3 protein has one entry. The data show hundreds of thousands of distinct CDR3 sequences, 13% seen once. Study-level findings and limits: Several hundred expanded graft clones reportedly were the source of alpha-beta T cells about two months after transplant. Counts and diversity of T cells one year after transplant came mostly from newly produced T cells. In some patients, recipient T cells and intrathymic progenitors surviving conditioning explained high day-60 diversity.

This clonotype was recorded many times. The antigen is unknown. The TCR sequence derives from a girl aged 2-10 years with congenital amegakaryocytic thrombocytopenia, due to receive a stem cell transplant. The specimen was PBMCs, collected before TCRalphabeta/CD19-depleted stem cell transplant.

The CDR3 loop is CASTKTGTDNNEQFF. The DNA of the CDR3 is TGTGCCAGCACCAAAACCGGGACAGACAACAATGAGCAGTTCTTC. The chain has TRBV12-3 or TRBV12-4 and TRBJ2-1; 7 bases agree with TRBD1. The J segment lost 5 bases and the V segment lost 7 bases, leaving 11 bases of the junction unmatched. The CDR3 totals 15 residues.